The table lists the clone carrying this T cell receptor beta chain with many counts. Its antigen is still unknown. Through Arm-PCR of CDR3 regions and iRepertoire HTBI primers, TCR beta libraries were built. As originally analysed: From all samples, identification returned 14 TRBJ and 60 to 80 TRBV segments. Using its own MiXCR run on the multiplex PCR reads, TCRdb lists one record per CDR3 protein. TCRdb's processing, not the authors', yielded these V and J calls. The sample shows 350,000 to 550,000 distinct CDR3 sequences, approximately 15% of them seen only once. Germline assignment: CDR1 LGHDT and CDR2 YNNKEL (reference sequence). This CDR3 comprises 16 residues. V shed 4 bases, J shed 2 bases, and the junction held 7 bases outside the gene matches. The source of the sample is a study of regulatory T cells in long-lasting Graves disease. Broader study findings: Persistent patients shared more public clonotypes (2,741) than newly diagnosed patients (approximately 960).

Documented time point: newly diagnosed GD, antithyroid drugs for less than 3 months. The TCR library was made from RNA that had been extracted from PBMCs in TRIzol. These same records also appear under a second study, on T cells in Graves' hyperthyroidism and ophthalmopathy. That source notes: Diagnoses were made from clinical symptoms, serum measures (thyroxine and TRAb), thyroid ultrasound and orbital computed tomography. When the TCR CDR3 underwent first-round RT-PCR, the HTBI primer set was used.

The gene calls are TRBV3-1 and TRBJ2-1, with 8 positions matching TRBD2. Sample: peripheral blood mononuclear cells (PBMCs), taken at new diagnosis, from a patient treated with antithyroid drugs. The clonotype was recovered from a young woman with Graves disease. The CDR3 sequence: CASSRSELAAYNEQFF. The CDR3, as DNA: TGTGCCAGCAGCCGCTCTGAACTAGCGGCCTACAATGAGCAGTTCTTC.